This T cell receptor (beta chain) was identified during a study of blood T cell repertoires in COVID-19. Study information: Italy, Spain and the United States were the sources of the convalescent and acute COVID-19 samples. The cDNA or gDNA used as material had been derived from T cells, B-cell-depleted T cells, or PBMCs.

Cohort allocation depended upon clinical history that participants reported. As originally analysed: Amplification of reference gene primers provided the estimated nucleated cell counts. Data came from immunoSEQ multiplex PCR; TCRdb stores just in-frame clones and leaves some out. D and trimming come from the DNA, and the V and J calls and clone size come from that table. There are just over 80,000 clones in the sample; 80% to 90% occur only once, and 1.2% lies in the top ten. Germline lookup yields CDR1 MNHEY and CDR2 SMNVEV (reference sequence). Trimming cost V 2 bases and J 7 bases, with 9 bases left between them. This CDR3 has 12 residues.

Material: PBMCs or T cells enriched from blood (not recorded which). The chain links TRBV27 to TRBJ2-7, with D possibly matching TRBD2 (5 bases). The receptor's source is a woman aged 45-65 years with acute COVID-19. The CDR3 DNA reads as TGTGCCAGCAGTTTAATGGGCGGGGAGCAGTACTTC. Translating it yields CASSLMGGEQYF.